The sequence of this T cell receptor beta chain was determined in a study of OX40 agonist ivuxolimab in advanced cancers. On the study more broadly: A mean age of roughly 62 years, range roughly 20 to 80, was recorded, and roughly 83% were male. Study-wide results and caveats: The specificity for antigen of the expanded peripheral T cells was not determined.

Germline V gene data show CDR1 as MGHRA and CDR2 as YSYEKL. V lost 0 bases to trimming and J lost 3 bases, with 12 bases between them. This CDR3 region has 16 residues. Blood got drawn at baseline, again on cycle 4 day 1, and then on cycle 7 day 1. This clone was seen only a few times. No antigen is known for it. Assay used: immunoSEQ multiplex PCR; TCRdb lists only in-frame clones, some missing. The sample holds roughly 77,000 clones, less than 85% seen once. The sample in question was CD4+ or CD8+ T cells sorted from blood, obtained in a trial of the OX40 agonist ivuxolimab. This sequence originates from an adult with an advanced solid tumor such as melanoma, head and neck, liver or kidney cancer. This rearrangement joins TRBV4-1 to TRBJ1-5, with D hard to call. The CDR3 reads CASSQDPNSYNQPQHF. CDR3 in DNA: TGCGCCAGCAGCCAAGATCCCAACAGTTACAATCAGCCCCAGCATTTT.